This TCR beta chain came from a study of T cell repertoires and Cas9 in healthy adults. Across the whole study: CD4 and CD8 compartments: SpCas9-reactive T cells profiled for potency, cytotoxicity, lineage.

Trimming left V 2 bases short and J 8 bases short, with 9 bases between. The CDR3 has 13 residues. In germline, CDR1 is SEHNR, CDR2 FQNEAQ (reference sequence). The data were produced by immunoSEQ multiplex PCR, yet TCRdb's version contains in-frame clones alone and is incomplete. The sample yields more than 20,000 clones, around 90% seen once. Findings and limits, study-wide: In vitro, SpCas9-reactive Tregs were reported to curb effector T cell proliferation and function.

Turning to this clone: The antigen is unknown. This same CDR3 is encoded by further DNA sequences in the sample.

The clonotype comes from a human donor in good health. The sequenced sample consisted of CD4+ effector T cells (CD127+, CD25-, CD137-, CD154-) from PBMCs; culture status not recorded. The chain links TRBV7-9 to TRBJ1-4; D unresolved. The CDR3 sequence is CASSLNAGEKLFF. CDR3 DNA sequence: TGTGCCAGCAGCTTAAATGCAGGCGAAAAACTGTTTTTT. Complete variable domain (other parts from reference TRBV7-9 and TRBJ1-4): DTGVSQNPRHKITKRGQNVTFRCDPISEHNRLYWYRQTLGQGPEFLTYFQNEAQLEKSRLLSDRFSAERPKGSFSTLEIQRTEQGDSAMYLCASSLNAGEKLFFGSGTQLSVL.